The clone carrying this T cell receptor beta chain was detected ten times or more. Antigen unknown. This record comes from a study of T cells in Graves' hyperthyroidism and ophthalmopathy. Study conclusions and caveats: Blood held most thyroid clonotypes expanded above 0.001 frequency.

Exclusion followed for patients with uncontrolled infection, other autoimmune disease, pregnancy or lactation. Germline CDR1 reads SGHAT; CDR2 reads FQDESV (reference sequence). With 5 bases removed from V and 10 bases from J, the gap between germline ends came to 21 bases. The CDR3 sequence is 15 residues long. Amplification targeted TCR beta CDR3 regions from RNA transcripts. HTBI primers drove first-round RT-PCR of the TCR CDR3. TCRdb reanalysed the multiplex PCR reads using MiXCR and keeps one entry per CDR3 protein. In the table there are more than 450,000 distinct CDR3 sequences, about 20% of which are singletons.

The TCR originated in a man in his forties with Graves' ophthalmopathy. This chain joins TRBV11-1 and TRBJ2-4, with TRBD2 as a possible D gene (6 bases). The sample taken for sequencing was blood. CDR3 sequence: CASSPSGRGEGIQYF. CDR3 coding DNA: TGTGCCAGCAGCCCCTCCGGGAGAGGGGAAGGTATTCAGTACTTC. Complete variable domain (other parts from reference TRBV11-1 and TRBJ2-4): EAEVAQSPRYKITEKSQAVAFWCDPISGHATLYWYRQILGQGPELLVQFQDESVVDDSQLPKDRFSAERLKGVDSTLKIQPAELGDSAMYLCASSPSGRGEGIQYFGAGTRLSVL.